These 13 T cell receptor beta chains were all obtained from the same sample, sequenced in a study of shared clonotypes between healthy human individuals. This table comes from immunoSEQ multiplex PCR, and its TCRdb copy is limited to in-frame clones, with some not included. The sample includes millions of clones, 85% to 95% of them seen just once. Specimen: naive CD4+ T cells sorted from blood. Subset meaning: CD45RA+ positively selected. Source of these receptors: a man younger than 35 in good health.

The chain has TRBV15 and TRBJ2-7; weak D call: TRBD1 (5 bases). Germline loops: CDR1 LNHNV, CDR2 YYDKDF (reference sequence). Trimming took off 2 bases at V and 2 bases at J, with 13 bases between the two ends. This CDR3 contains 15 residues. The DNA of the CDR3 is TGTGCCACCAGCAGACCGGCGGCAGGGACCTACGAGCAGTACTTC. Protein product: CATSRPAAGTYEQYF. The entire variable domain, with the rest obtained from reference TRBV15 and TRBJ2-7, is as follows: DAMVIQNPRYQVTQFGKPVTLSCSQTLNHNVMYWYQQKSSQAPKLLFHYYDKDFNNEADTPDNFQSRRPNTSFCFLDIRSPGLGDTAMYLCATSRPAAGTYEQYFGPGTRLTVT.

The chain has TRBV7-6 and TRBJ2-2; D gene ambiguous. The V and J ends lost 4 bases and 4 bases respectively, with 13 bases between them. The CDR3 has 15 amino acids. CDR1 and CDR2 (germline): SGHVS, FNYEAQ. The CDR3 spells CASSSPWTTTGELFF. In DNA, the CDR3 is TGTGCCAGCAGCTCCCCTTGGACCACCACCGGGGAGCTGTTTTTT.

V is TRBV2 and J is TRBJ1-2, with 7 positions matching TRBD1. The CDR3 runs to 16 residues. The J segment lost 0 bases and the V segment lost 4 bases, leaving 8 bases of the junction unmatched. Germline loops: CDR1 SNHLY, CDR2 FYNNEI. CDR3 protein: CASSVEGAMSNYGYTF. For the CDR3, the DNA is TGTGCCAGCAGTGTGGAGGGGGCAATGTCTAACTATGGCTACACCTTC.

The chain uses TRBV6-1 and TRBJ1-1; D may be TRBD1 (6 bases). The length of the CDR3 is 16 residues. The V and J ends lost 2 bases and 0 bases respectively, with 13 bases between them. Germline assignment: CDR1 MNHNS and CDR2 SASEGT. As DNA, the CDR3 is TGTGCCAGCAGTGAACCGAAAACAGGGCTGAACACTGAAGCTTTCTTT. It codes for CASSEPKTGLNTEAFF.

The chain joins TRBV5-1 to TRBJ2-5, with D possibly being TRBD1 or TRBD2 (5 bases each). Germline V gene sequence: CDR1 SGHRS, CDR2 YFSETQ. CDR3 length: 15 residues. V gave up 7 bases and J gave up 5 bases, with 21 bases separating them. CDR3 sequence reads: CASASIGAEGETQYF. In nucleotides, the CDR3 is TGCGCCAGCGCATCTATAGGGGCAGAGGGCGAGACCCAGTACTTC. Combining the CDR3 with reference TRBV5-1 and TRBJ2-5 gives the whole variable domain KAGVTQTPRYLIKTRGQQVTLSCSPISGHRSVSWYQQTPGQGLQFLFEYFSETQRNKGNFPGRFSGRQFSNSRSEMNVSTLELGDSALYLCASASIGAEGETQYFGPGTRLLVL.

The chain joins TRBV5-6 to TRBJ2-3; 8 bases are shared with TRBD2. The ends lost 1 base at V and 0 bases at J; junction bases unmatched: 7. Germline CDR1 SGHDT, CDR2 YYEEEE. CDR3 length equals 17 residues. CDR3 protein: CASSLIAGGASTDTQYF. CDR3 sequence (DNA): TGTGCCAGCAGCTTGATTGCGGGGGGCGCTAGCACAGATACGCAGTATTTT.

This sequence joins TRBV4-3 and TRBJ2-5, with a weak D call TRBD1 (5 bases). This CDR3 has 13 residues. Trimming took off 1 base at V and 5 bases at J, with 8 bases between the two ends. Per the germline V gene, CDR1 is LGHNA and CDR2 is YSLEER. Written as DNA, the CDR3 is TGCGCCAGCAGCCAAGTATGGGGCGAGACCCAGTACTTC. This encodes CASSQVWGETQYF.

This rearrangement joins TRBV19 to TRBJ1-6, with TRBD1 identical over 12 bases. The CDR3 consists of 16 residues. The ends lost 7 bases at V and 8 bases at J; junction bases unmatched: 9. The V gene's germline CDR1 is LNHDA and CDR2 SQIVND (reference sequence). The CDR3 sequence is CASKGTGGLVDSPLHF. CDR3 in DNA: TGTGCCAGTAAGGGGACAGGGGGCCTGGTCGATTCACCCCTCCACTTT.

This sequence joins TRBV10-3 and TRBJ2-5; 8 nucleotides align to TRBD2. Per germline, CDR1 ENHRY and CDR2 SYGVKD. J gave up 2 bases and V 0 bases, and 8 bases lay outside the gene matches. The CDR3 spans 17 residues. CDR3: CAISESMGVAGQETQYF. CDR3 in DNA: TGTGCCATCAGTGAGTCGATGGGCGTAGCGGGGCAAGAGACCCAGTACTTC.

The J gene is TRBJ1-4, the V gene TRBV10-3, with no clear D. The CDR3 consists of 14 residues. Germline values: CDR1 ENHRY, CDR2 SYGVKD. Trimming took 6 bases from V and 0 from J, leaving 8 bases between them. The CDR3 here is CAISYSATNEKLFF. In DNA, the CDR3 is TGTGCCATCAGCTACAGTGCAACTAATGAAAAACTGTTTTTT.

In DNA, the CDR3 is TGTGCCAGCTCATCATTTACGGGACAGGGGAGTTTAGCCAAAAACATTCAGTACTTC. This gives the protein CASSSFTGQGSLAKNIQYF. The J gene is TRBJ2-4, the V gene TRBV18; TRBD1 matches at 10 bases. CDR3 length equals 19 residues. The junction had 13 bases not matched to a gene; V was cut back by 5 bases and J by 0 bases. The germline V gene has CDR1 KGHSH and CDR2 LQKENI.

V gene TRBV4-3 combines with J gene TRBJ2-5, with TRBD2 matching 9 bases. The assigned J gene may be wrong: the sequence end matches TRBJ2-7 better. CDR3 length: 14 amino acids. CDR1 and CDR2 from the germline V gene are LGHNA and YSLEER. The CDR3 is CASSQQGREGEQYF. In nucleotides, the CDR3 is TGCGCCAGCAGCCAACAGGGGCGGGAGGGCGAGCAGTACTTC.

This clone has just one count. This chain joins TRBV5-1 and TRBJ2-7; 10 bases align to TRBD1. The CDR3 contains 16 residues. CDR1 and CDR2 from the germline V gene are SGHRS and YFSETQ. V lost 2 bases to trimming and J lost 6 bases; unmatched junction nucleotides: 11. The CDR3 protein is CASSFLGDRGLSEQYF. For the CDR3, the DNA is TGCGCCAGCAGCTTCCTTGGAGACAGGGGGCTGAGCGAGCAGTACTTC.